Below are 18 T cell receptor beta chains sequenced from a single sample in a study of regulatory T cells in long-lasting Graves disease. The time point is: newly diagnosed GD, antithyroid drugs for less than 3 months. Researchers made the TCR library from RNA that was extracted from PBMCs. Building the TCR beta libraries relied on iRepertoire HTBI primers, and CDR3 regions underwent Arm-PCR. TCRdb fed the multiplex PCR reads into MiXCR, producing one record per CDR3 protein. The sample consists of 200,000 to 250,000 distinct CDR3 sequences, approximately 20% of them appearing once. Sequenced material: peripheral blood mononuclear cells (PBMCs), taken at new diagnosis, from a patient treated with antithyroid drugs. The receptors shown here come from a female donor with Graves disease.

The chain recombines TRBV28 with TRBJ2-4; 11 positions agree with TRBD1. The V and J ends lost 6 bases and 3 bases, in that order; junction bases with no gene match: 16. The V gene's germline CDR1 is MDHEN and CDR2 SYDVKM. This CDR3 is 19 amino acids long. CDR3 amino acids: CASSPIRDRGGPGKNIQYF. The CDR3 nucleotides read TGTGCCAGCAGCCCAATCCGGGACAGGGGGGGACCGGGCAAAAACATTCAGTACTTC.

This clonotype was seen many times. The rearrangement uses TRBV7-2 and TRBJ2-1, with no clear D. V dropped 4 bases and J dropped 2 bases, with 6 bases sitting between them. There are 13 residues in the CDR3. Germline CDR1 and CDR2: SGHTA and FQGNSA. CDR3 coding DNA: TGTGCCAGCAGCTGGGGAACCTACAATGAGCAGTTCTTC. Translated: CASSWGTYNEQFF.

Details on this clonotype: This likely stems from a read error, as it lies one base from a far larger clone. CDR3 sequence (DNA): TGTGCCGGCAGTTTTGGGACAGGGGTGGATGAGCAGTTCTTC. Translated, it gives CAGSFGTGVDEQFF. V usage is TRBV12-3 or TRBV12-4 and J usage is TRBJ2-5; 10 positions agree with TRBD1. The last part of the DNA fits TRBJ2-1 better; the J call may be wrong. The CDR3 is made up of 14 amino acids.

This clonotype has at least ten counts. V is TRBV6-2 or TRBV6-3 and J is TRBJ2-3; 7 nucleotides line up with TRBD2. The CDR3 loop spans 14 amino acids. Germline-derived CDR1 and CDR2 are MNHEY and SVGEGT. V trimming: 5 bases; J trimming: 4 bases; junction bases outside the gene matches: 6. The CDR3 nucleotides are TGTGCCAGCAGTCCTCGGGAGGAGGCAGATACGCAGTATTTT. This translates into CASSPREEADTQYF.

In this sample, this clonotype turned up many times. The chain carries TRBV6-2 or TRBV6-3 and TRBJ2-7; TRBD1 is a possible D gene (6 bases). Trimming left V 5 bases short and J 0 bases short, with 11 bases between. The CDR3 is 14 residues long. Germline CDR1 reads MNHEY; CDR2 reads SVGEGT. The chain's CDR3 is CASSTGTSSYEQYF. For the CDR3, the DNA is TGTGCCAGCAGTACTGGGACATCCTCCTACGAGCAGTACTTC.

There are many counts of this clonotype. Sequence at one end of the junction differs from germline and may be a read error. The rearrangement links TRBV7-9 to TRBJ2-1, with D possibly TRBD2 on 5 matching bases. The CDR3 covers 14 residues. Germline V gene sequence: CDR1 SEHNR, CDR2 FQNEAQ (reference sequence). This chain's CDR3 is CASSVANSYNEQFF. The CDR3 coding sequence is TGTGCCAGCAGCGTAGCGAACTCCTACAATGAGCAGTTCTTC.

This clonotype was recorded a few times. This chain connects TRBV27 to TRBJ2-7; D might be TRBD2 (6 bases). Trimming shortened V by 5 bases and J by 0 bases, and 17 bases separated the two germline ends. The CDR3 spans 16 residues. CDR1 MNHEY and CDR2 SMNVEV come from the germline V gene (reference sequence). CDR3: CASSPYHRDFSYEQYF. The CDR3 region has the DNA TGTGCCAGCAGTCCATACCATCGGGACTTCTCCTACGAGCAGTACTTC.

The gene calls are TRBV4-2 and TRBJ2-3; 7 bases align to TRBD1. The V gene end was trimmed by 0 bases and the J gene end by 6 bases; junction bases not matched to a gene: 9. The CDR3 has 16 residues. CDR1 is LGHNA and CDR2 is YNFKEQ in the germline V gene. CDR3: CASSQDRGGLSDTQYF. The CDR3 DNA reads TGTGCCAGCAGCCAAGATCGAGGGGGCCTATCCGATACGCAGTATTTT.

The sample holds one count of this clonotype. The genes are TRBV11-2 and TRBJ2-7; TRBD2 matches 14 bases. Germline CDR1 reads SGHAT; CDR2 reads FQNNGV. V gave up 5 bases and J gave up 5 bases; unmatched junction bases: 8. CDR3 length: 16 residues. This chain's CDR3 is CASSLGLAGAVHEQYF. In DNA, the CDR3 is TGTGCCAGCAGCCTGGGACTAGCGGGAGCGGTGCACGAGCAGTACTTC.

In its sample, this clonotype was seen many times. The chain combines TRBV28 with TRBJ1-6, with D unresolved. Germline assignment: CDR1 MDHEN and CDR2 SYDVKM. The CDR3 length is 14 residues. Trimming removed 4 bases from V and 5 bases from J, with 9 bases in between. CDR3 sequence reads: CASSSPEDNSPLHF. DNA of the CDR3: TGTGCCAGCAGTTCACCCGAGGATAATTCACCCCTCCACTTT.

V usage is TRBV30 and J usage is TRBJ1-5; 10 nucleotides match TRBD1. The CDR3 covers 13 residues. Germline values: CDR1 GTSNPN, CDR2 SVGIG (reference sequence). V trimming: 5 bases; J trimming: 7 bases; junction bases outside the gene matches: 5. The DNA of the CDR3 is TGTGCCTGGCGGGACAGGGGTGAACAGCCCCAGCATTTT. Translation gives CAWRDRGEQPQHF. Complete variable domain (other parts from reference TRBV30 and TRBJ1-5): SQTIHQWPATLVQPVGSPLSLECTVEGTSNPNLYWYRQAAGRGLQLLFYSVGIGQISSEVPQNLSASRPQDRQFILSSKKLLLSDSGFYLCAWRDRGEQPQHFGDGTRLSIL.

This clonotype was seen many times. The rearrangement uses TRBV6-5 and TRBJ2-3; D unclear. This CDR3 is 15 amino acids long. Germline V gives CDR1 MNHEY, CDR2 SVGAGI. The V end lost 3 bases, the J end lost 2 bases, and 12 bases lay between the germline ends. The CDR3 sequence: CASSYLVGSTDTQYF. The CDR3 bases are TGTGCCAGCAGTTATCTAGTTGGGTCCACAGATACGCAGTATTTT.

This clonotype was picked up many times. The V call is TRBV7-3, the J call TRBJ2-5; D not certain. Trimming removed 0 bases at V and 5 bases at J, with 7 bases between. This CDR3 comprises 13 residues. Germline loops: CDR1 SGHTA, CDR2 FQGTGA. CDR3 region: CASSLTLRETQYF. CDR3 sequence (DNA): TGTGCCAGCAGCTTAACCCTAAGGGAGACCCAGTACTTC.

CDR3: CASSEEPGGSTEAFF. CDR3 bases: TGTGCCAGCAGTGAAGAACCTGGGGGCAGCACTGAAGCTTTCTTT. The rearrangement joins TRBV6-1 to TRBJ1-1; tentatively, D is TRBD1 (6 bases). V lost 1 base and J lost 4, with 13 bases in between. The CDR3 spans 15 residues. Per the germline V gene, CDR1 is MNHNS and CDR2 is SASEGT.

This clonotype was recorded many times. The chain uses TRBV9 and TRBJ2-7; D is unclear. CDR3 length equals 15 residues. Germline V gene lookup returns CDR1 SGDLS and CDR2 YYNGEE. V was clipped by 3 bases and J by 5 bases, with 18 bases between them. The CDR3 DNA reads TGTGCCAGCAGCGGGGTTGGTGGAGCCCCCGACGAGCAGTACTTC. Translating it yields CASSGVGGAPDEQYF.

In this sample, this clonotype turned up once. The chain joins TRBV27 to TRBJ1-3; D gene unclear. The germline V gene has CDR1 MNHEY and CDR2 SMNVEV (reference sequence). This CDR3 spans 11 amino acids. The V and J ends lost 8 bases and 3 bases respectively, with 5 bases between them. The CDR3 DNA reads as TGTGCCAGCGGCTTTGGAAACACCATATATTTT. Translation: CASGFGNTIYF.

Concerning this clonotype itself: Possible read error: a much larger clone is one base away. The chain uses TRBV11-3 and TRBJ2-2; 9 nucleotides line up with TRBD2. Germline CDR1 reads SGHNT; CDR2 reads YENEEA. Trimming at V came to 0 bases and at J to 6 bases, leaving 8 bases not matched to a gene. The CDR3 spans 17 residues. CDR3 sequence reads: CASSLDPGGRAPGELFF. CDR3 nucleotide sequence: TGTGCCAGCAGCTTAGATCCCGGCGGGAGGGCCCCCGGGGAGCTGTTTTTT.

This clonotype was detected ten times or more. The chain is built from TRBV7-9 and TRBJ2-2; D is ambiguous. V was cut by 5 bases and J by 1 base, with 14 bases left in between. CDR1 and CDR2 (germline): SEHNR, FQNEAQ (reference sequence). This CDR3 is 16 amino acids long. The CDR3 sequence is CASSPQVVLNTGELFF. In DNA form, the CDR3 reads TGTGCCAGCAGCCCCCAGGTCGTCCTGAACACCGGGGAGCTGTTTTTT. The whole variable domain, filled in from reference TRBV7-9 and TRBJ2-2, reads DTGVSQNPRHKITKRGQNVTFRCDPISEHNRLYWYRQTLGQGPEFLTYFQNEAQLEKSRLLSDRFSAERPKGSFSTLEIQRTEQGDSAMYLCASSPQVVLNTGELFFGEGSRLTVL.